This TCR beta chain was sequenced for a study of cytomegalovirus exposure and HLA in healthy donors. The study ran its PCR with 60 Vbeta and 13 Jbeta primers. Using immunoSEQ multiplex PCR, the repertoire was profiled, and TCRdb retains in-frame clones only, with some absent. Of more than 120,000 clones listed, over 65% are singletons. Germline trimming cut 6 bases from V and 0 bases from J; bases unmatched to any gene: 5. Germline CDR1 SEHNR, CDR2 FQNEAQ (reference sequence). CDR3 length: 14 residues. The source material was PBMCs. The V gene is TRBV7-9, the J gene TRBJ2-7; 7 bases are a match to TRBD1. The TCR comes from a male donor in good health and CMV-seronegative. CDR3 in amino acids: CASSLDRSSYEQYF. The CDR3 nucleotides read TGTGCCAGCAGTCTGGACAGGAGCTCCTACGAGCAGTACTTC.